The 5 T cell receptor beta chains in this list originate from one sample, sequenced in a study of T cell responses to AZD1222 COVID-19 vaccine. The method was immunoSEQ multiplex PCR; TCRdb's version includes in-frame clones alone and lacks a portion of them. The sample shows around 100,000 clones, around 87% of them seen only once. The material sequenced was peripheral blood, taken 28 days after the second AZD1222 dose. These receptors were taken from an adult who received the AZD1222 COVID-19 vaccine.

The V and J genes are TRBV29-1 and TRBJ1-2; D is unclear. V lost 4 bases and J 8 bases, leaving 20 bases between the germline ends. The CDR3 is 14 amino acids. Germline V gene data show CDR1 as SQVTM and CDR2 as ANQGSEA. The CDR3 spells CSVAYLETFGGYTF. DNA for the CDR3: TGCAGCGTTGCGTACCTCGAAACCTTCGGGGGCTACACCTTC.

The chain couples TRBV30 to TRBJ2-7; 8 nucleotides align to TRBD1. The CDR3 has 13 residues. Germline-derived CDR1 and CDR2 are GTSNPN and SVGIG (reference sequence). The V gene end was trimmed by 6 bases and the J gene end by 4 bases; junction bases not matched to a gene: 8. CDR3 in amino acids: CACRTGLLYEQYF. The CDR3 coding sequence is TGTGCCTGCCGGACAGGGCTTCTATACGAGCAGTACTTC.

This clone has only a few counts. CDR3 DNA: TGTGCCAGCAGCTTACGGACAGGGGTTGGCTATGGCTACACCTTC. It translates to CASSLRTGVGYGYTF. The chain is built from TRBV5-5 and TRBJ1-2, with 9 bases that match TRBD1. Germline CDR1 SGHKS, CDR2 YYEKEE (reference sequence). Trimming removed 2 bases from V and 4 bases from J; junction bases left unmatched: 6. The CDR3 covers 15 residues.

The gene calls are TRBV3-1 (or the pseudogene TRBV3-2) and TRBJ2-1, with unresolved D. The V end was cut by 1 base, the J end by 1 base, with 5 bases between. Per the germline V gene, CDR1 is LGHDT and CDR2 is YNNKEL (reference sequence). The CDR3 loop spans 14 amino acids. The DNA for the CDR3 is TGTGCCAGCAGCCAAGTCCGATCCTACAATGAGCAGTTCTTC. This gives the protein CASSQVRSYNEQFF.

This chain links TRBV3-1 (or the pseudogene TRBV3-2) with TRBJ2-5, with D possibly being TRBD2 (6 bases). V dropped 3 bases and J dropped 8 bases, with 16 bases sitting between them. The CDR3 runs 14 residues. Germline V gene data show CDR1 as LGHDT and CDR2 as YNNKEL (reference sequence). CDR3 DNA sequence: TGTGCCAGCAGCCAGGGACTGGCCGGGGGAACCCAGTACTTC. This gives the protein CASSQGLAGGTQYF.